The 4 T cell receptor beta chains below were found in one sample sequenced in a study of shared clonotypes between healthy human individuals. The method was immunoSEQ multiplex PCR; TCRdb's version includes in-frame clones alone and lacks a portion of them. In the table there are 1,100,000 or so clones, about 80% of which are singletons. The sequencing sample was made of memory CD4+ T cells from PBMCs. Described subset: CD45RA-negative fraction. These receptors came from a young man in good health. Some clones in this sample may be carry-over from other donors' samples.

The chain recombines TRBV18 with TRBJ2-1; 8 positions agree with TRBD2. The CDR3 totals 14 residues. J lost 3 bases, V lost 6 bases, and 4 bases had no gene match. Germline lookup yields CDR1 KGHSH and CDR2 LQKENI. CDR3 DNA: TGTGCCAGCTCTCAACTAGCGGACTACAATGAGCAGTTCTTC. It specifies CASSQLADYNEQFF.

As concerns this clone: Other DNA sequences of this sample code for an identical CDR3. The rearrangement uses TRBV30 and TRBJ1-2; D is undetermined. The CDR3 extends over 13 amino acids. Trimming removed 0 bases from V and 3 bases from J, with 8 bases in between. CDR1 and CDR2 from the germline V gene are GTSNPN and SVGIG (reference sequence). This CDR3 is CAWSVGSYYGYTF. The CDR3, as DNA: TGTGCCTGGAGTGTAGGCAGCTACTATGGCTACACCTTC.

The CDR3: CSVEEPPGTGTSEVLAKNIQYF. Here the CDR3 DNA reads TGCAGCGTTGAAGAACCTCCGGGGACCGGGACTAGCGAGGTATTAGCCAAAAACATTCAGTACTTC. The chain has TRBV29-1 and TRBJ2-4, with 10 bases that match TRBD2. Germline V lookup: CDR1 SQVTM, CDR2 ANQGSEA. The CDR3 loop spans 22 amino acids. The V segment lost 0 bases and the J segment 0 bases; nucleotides outside the gene matches: 20.

This clone was found a few times. The genes are TRBV4-2 and TRBJ1-4; perhaps TRBD1 as D (6 bases). Trimming took 0 bases from V and 4 from J, leaving 9 bases between them. Per germline, CDR1 LGHNA and CDR2 YNFKEQ. This CDR3 spans 15 amino acids. The CDR3 nucleotides are TGTGCCAGCAGCCAAGAGGGACAAGGTAATGAAAAACTGTTTTTT. This codes for CASSQEGQGNEKLFF.